The clone carrying this T cell receptor beta chain is a singleton in its sample. These data are taken from a study of CD8+ T cells in alopecia areata. The CDR3 spans 15 residues. The germline V gene encodes CDR1 SGHRS and CDR2 YFSETQ. V dropped 4 bases and J dropped 3 bases, with 16 bases sitting between them. The sequencing template was cDNA reverse transcribed from extracted RNA. Some clones are missing from TCRdb's copy, which holds only in-frame ones; the method was immunoSEQ multiplex PCR. The sample records about 110,000 clones, 45% to 70% being singletons. The chain has TRBV5-1 and TRBJ1-2; D may be TRBD1 (6 bases). This receptor was identified in a human donor in good health. Sequencing input: CD8+ T cells sorted from blood. CDR3 loop: CASSDTGNRDYGYTF. In nucleotides, the CDR3 is TGCGCCAGCAGCGATACAGGGAATCGGGACTATGGCTACACCTTC.